This T cell receptor (beta chain) was retrieved from a study of CD8+ T cells in alopecia areata. Regarding the study as a whole: Researchers reported that TCR sharing among patients proved less clear than in mice, possibly HLA-linked.

The germline V gene encodes CDR1 SGHTA and CDR2 FQGNSA. Trimming stripped 5 bases from V and 5 bases from J, with 12 bases between. The CDR3 covers 14 residues. Extracted RNA was reverse transcribed, and the resulting cDNA served as sequencing template. Assay: immunoSEQ multiplex PCR; the TCRdb copy retains only in-frame clones and omits some. The sample comprises 200,000 or so clones, 57% of which are singletons, and approximately 0.5% rests with the top ten. This clone appeared a single time. As yet, its antigen is unknown. The sequencing here drew on CD4+ T cells sorted from blood, taken at week 0. The V gene is TRBV7-2, the J gene TRBJ2-2, with D possibly TRBD2 on 6 matching bases. This TCR came from a human donor with alopecia areata. The CDR3 protein is CASSLLAQTGELFF. In nucleotides, the CDR3 is TGTGCCAGCAGCCTCCTAGCGCAAACCGGGGAGCTGTTTTTT.